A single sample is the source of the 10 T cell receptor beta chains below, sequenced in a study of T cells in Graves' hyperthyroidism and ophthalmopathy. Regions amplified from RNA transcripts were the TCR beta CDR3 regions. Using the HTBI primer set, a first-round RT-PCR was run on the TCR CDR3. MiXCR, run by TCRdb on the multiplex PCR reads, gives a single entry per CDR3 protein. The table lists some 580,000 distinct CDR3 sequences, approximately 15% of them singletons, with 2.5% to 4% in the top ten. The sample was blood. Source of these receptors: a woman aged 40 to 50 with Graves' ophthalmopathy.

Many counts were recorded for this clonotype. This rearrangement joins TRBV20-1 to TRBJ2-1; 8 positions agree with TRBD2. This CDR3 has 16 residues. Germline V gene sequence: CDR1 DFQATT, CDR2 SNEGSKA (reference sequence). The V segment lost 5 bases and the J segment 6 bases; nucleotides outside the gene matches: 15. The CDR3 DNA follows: TGCAGTGCTCCTAAGACTAGCGCCGAAAAAGGCAATGAGCAGTTCTTC. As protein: CSAPKTSAEKGNEQFF.

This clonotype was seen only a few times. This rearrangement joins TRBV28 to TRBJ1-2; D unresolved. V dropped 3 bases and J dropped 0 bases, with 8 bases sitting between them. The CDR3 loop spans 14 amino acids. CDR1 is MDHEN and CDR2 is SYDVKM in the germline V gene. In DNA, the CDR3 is TGTGCCAGCAGTTTTCACAGAGCTAACTATGGCTACACCTTC. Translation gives CASSFHRANYGYTF.

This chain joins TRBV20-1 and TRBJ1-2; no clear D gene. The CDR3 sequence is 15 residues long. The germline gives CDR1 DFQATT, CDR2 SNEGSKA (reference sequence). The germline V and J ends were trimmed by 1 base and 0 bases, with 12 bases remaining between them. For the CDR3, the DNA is TGCAGTGCTAGAGGGGCGTCAGGAGCTAACTATGGCTACACCTTC. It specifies CSARGASGANYGYTF.

The CDR3 region is CASSTWETQYF. The DNA of the CDR3 is TGTGCCAGCAGCACTTGGGAGACCCAGTACTTC. The chain joins TRBV7-9 to TRBJ2-5; D not certain. This CDR3 region has 11 residues. Between the trimmed V and J ends, which lost 5 bases and 5 bases, there was a span of 6 bases. Germline CDR1 and CDR2: SEHNR and FQNEAQ (reference sequence).

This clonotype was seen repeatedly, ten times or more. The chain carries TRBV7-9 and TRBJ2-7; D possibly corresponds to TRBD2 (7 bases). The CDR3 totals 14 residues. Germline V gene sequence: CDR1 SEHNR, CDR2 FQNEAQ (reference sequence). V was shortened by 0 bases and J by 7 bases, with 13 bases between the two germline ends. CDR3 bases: TGTGCCAGCAGCTTAGCGGGGGGGGCACAGGAGCAGTACTTC. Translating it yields CASSLAGGAQEQYF.

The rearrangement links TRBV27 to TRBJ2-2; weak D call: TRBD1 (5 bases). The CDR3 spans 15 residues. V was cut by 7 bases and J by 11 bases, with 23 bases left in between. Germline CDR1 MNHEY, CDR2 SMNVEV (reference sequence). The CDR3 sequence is CASTKGYQGRAELFF. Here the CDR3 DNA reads TGTGCCAGCACCAAGGGGTATCAGGGCCGAGCAGAGCTGTTTTTT.

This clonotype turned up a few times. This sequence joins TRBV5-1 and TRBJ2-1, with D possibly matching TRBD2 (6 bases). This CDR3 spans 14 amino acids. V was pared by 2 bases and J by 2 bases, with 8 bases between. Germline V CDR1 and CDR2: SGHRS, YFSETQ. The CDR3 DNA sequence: TGCGCCAGCAGCTTCAGCGGGCCCTACAATGAGCAGTTCTTC. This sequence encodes CASSFSGPYNEQFF.

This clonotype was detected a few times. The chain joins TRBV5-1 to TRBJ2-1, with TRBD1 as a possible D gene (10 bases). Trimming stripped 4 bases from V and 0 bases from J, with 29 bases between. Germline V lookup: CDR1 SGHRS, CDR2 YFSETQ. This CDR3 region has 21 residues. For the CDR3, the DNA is TGCGCCAGCAGCCAGGGACAGGGGTTCGGAGGCGGGAGGGCCTCCTACAATGAGCAGTTCTTC. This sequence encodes CASSQGQGFGGGRASYNEQFF.

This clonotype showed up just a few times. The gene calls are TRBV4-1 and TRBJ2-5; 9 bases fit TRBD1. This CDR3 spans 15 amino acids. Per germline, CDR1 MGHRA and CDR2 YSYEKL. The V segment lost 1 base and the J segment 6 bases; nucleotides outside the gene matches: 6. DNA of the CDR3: TGCGCCAGCAGCCAAGGTCCGGGACAGGGAAAGACCCAGTACTTC. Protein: CASSQGPGQGKTQYF.

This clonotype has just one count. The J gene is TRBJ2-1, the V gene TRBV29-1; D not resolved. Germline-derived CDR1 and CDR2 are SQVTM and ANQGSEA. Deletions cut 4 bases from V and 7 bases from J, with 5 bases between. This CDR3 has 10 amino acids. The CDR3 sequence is CSVGQNEQFF. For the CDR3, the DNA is TGCAGCGTTGGACAAAATGAGCAGTTCTTC.